This is a list of T cell receptor beta chains from one sample in a study of blood T cell repertoires in COVID-19. Clones were sequenced by immunoSEQ multiplex PCR, and TCRdb holds only the in-frame ones, with some missing. The sample shows roughly 250,000 clones, 87% of them seen only once. The sequencing input was peripheral blood. The source of these receptors is a man aged 60 to 75 who had recovered from COVID-19. Both conserved end residues are part of each CDR3. D genes are given only for firm matches. Clone size, where shown, is once, few, many, or a class for clones that have expanded.

V gene	D gene	J gene	clone size	CDR3 protein	CDR3 DNA
TRBV5-1	.	TRBJ1-2	.	CASSTGQTNYGYTF	TGCGCCAGCAGCACCGGACAGACCAACTATGGCTACACCTTC
TRBV13	TRBD2	TRBJ2-2	.	CASSSDLLAGGRTGELFF	TGTGCCAGCAGCTCGGACCTGCTAGCGGGGGGGCGTACCGGGGAGCTGTTTTTT
TRBV7-2	.	TRBJ2-1	.	CASSRGQFVDNEQFF	TGTGCCAGCAGCAGGGGACAATTTGTGGACAATGAGCAGTTCTTC
TRBV5-1	.	TRBJ1-4	.	CASSLQGTNEKLFF	TGCGCCAGCAGCTTGCAGGGGACTAATGAAAAACTGTTTTTT
TRBV6-6	.	TRBJ2-1	.	CASTLPPHNEQFF	TGTGCCAGCACCCTACCCCCCCACAATGAGCAGTTCTTC
TRBV18	TRBD2	TRBJ2-3	.	CASSPVFGGGASDTQYF	TGTGCCAGCTCACCTGTGTTTGGCGGGGGGGCCTCAGATACGCAGTATTTT
TRBV7-9	TRBD1	TRBJ2-7	.	CASSPSTGGSSYEQYF	TGTGCCAGCAGCCCATCCACAGGGGGGAGCTCCTACGAGCAGTACTTC
TRBV10-3	TRBD2	TRBJ2-3	.	CAIKAGDSTDTQYF	TGTGCCATCAAAGCGGGGGATAGCACAGATACGCAGTATTTT
TRBV5-1	TRBD1	TRBJ2-3	.	CASSLLGQGADTQYF	TGCGCCAGCAGCTTGTTAGGACAGGGGGCAGATACGCAGTATTTT
TRBV11-2	.	TRBJ1-6	once	CASSLVSAPLHF	TGTGCCAGCAGCTTAGTGAGTGCACCCCTCCACTTT
TRBV19	.	TRBJ1-5	.	CASSKGGFVNQPQHF	TGTGCCAGTAGTAAGGGCGGGTTCGTCAATCAGCCCCAGCATTTT
TRBV12-3/TRBV12-4	TRBD2	TRBJ2-5	.	CASSLSREDQYF	TGTGCCAGCAGTTTATCTCGGGAGGACCAGTACTTC
TRBV2	TRBD2	TRBJ2-5	.	CASRSGGGAETQYF	TGTGCCAGCAGGTCGGGGGGGGGCGCGGAGACCCAGTACTTC
TRBV5-1	TRBD1	TRBJ1-6	.	CASSLGTGTSYNSPLHF	TGCGCCAGCAGCTTGGGGACAGGCACCTCCTATAATTCACCCCTCCACTTT
TRBV14	.	TRBJ1-1	few	CASSQALGGSAFF	TGTGCCAGCAGCCAAGCCCTGGGGGGGTCCGCTTTCTTT
TRBV24-1	TRBD2	TRBJ2-1	.	CATSDISGGAYNEQFF	TGTGCCACCAGTGATATTAGCGGGGGGGCCTACAATGAGCAGTTCTTC
TRBV5-6	TRBD1	TRBJ1-5	.	CASSRDRGDNQPQHF	TGTGCCAGCAGCCGCGACAGGGGCGACAATCAGCCCCAGCATTTT
TRBV11-2	TRBD2	TRBJ2-2	.	CASSLVASGGSNTGELFF	TGTGCCAGCAGCTTAGTAGCTAGCGGGGGCTCGAACACCGGGGAGCTGTTTTTT
TRBV5-1	TRBD1	TRBJ1-1	few	CASSLSQTGANTEAFF	TGCGCCAGCAGCTTAAGCCAGACAGGGGCGAACACTGAAGCTTTCTTT
TRBV2	.	TRBJ2-1	many	CASTSTGDNEQFF	TGTGCCAGCACATCCACCGGGGACAATGAGCAGTTCTTC
TRBV4-2	.	TRBJ1-1	.	CASSLYESVNTEAFF	TGTGCCAGCAGCCTATACGAGTCCGTGAACACTGAAGCTTTCTTT
TRBV19	TRBD1	TRBJ2-7	.	CASSIGTGRNEQYF	TGTGCCAGTAGTATAGGGACAGGGCGAAACGAGCAGTACTTC
TRBV5-1	.	TRBJ2-3	.	CASSLAPGGADTQYF	TGCGCCAGCAGCTTGGCACCAGGAGGGGCCGATACGCAGTATTTT